The entry below describes one T cell receptor (beta chain). This entry comes from a study of blood T cells in healthy people across ages. Ranging in age from about 6 to 100, the donors were healthy Caucasian individuals from Russia. This CDR3 is 13 amino acids long. Germline V gives CDR1 SGHTA, CDR2 FQGNSA. With V trimmed by 5 bases and J by 4 bases, 3 bases remained unmatched. Using a J-beta primer mix together with a sample-barcoded 5' primer, a second PCR was run for about 6 to 12 cycles. Each sample provided no less than 2.5 million CDR3-containing paired-end reads. TCRdb fed the 5' RACE reads into MiXCR, producing one record per CDR3 protein. The table lists roughly 800,000 distinct CDR3 sequences, roughly 50% of them singletons.

The source material was blood. The origin of this receptor is a man aged 30 to 39 in good health. The chain couples TRBV7-2 to TRBJ2-3; 7 bases align to TRBD2. DNA for the CDR3: TGTGCCAGCAGCAGACTAGCTTCAGATACGCAGTATTTT. Residues: CASSRLASDTQYF.